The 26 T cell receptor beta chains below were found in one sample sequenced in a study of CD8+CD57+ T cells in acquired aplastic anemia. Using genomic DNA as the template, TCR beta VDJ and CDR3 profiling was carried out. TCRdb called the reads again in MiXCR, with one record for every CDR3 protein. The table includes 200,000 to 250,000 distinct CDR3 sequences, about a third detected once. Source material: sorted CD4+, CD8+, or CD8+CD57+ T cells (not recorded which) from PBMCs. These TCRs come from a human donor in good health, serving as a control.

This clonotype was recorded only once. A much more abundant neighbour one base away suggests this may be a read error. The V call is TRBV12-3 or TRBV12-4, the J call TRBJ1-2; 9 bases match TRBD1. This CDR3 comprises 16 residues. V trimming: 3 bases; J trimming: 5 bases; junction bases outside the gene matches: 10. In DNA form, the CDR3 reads TGTGCCAGCAGTTTCAGTCTCGCGACAGGGGGGTATGGCTACACCTTC. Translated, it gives CASSFSLATGGYGYTF.

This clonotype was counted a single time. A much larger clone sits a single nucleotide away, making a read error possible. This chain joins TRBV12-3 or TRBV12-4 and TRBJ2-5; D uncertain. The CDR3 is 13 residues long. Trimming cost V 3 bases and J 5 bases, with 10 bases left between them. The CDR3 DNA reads TGTGCCAGCAGTTTCGACGGGTCGGAGACCCAGTACTTC. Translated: CASSFDGSETQYF.

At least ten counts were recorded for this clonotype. CDR3 sequence (DNA): TGCGCCAGCAGCTTGGCCGTCGGAGATTTCGAGTCACCCCTCCACTTT. Protein product: CASSLAVGDFESPLHF. This chain joins TRBV5-1 and TRBJ1-6; no reliable D call. The CDR3 totals 16 residues. Trimming pared 0 bases from V and 10 bases from J, leaving 17 bases between. CDR1 and CDR2 (germline): SGHRS, YFSETQ.

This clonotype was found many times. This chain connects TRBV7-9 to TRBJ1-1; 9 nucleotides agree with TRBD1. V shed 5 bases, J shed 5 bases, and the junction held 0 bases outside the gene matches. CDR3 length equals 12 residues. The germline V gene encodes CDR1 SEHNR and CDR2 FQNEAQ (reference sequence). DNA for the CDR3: TGTGCCAGCAGCGACAGGGGGACTGAAGCTTTCTTT. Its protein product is CASSDRGTEAFF.

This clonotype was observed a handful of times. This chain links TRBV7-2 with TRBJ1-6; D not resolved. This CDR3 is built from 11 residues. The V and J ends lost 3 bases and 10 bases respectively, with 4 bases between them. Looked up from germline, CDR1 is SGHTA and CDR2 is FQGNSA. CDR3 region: CASSFASPLHF. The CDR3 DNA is TGTGCCAGCAGCTTTGCCTCACCCCTCCACTTT.

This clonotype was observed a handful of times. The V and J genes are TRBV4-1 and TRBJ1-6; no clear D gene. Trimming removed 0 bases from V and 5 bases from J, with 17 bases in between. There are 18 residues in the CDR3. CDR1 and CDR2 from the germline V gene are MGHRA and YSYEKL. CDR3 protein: CASSQEGGVRSNNSPLHF. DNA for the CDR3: TGCGCCAGCAGCCAAGAGGGCGGCGTTCGGAGTAATAATTCACCCCTCCACTTT.

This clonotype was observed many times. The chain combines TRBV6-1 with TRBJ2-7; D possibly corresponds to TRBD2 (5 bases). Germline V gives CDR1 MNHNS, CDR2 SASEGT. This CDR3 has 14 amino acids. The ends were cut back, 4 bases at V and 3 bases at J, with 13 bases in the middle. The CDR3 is CASSVERRNYEQYF. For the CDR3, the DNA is TGTGCCAGCAGTGTCGAGCGGAGAAACTACGAGCAGTACTTC.

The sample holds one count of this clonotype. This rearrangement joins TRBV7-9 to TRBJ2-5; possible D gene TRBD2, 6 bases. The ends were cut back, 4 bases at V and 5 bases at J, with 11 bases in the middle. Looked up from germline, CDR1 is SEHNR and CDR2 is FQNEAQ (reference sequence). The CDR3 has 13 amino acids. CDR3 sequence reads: CASSSTSLETQYF. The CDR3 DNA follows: TGTGCCAGCAGCTCGACTAGTTTGGAGACCCAGTACTTC. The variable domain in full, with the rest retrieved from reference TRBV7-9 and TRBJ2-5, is DTGVSQNPRHKITKRGQNVTFRCDPISEHNRLYWYRQTLGQGPEFLTYFQNEAQLEKSRLLSDRFSAERPKGSFSTLEIQRTEQGDSAMYLCASSSTSLETQYFGPGTRLLVL.

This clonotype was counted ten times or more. The CDR3 DNA follows: TGTGCCAGCAGCGACCGCACTCAAGAGACCCAGTACTTC. It encodes CASSDRTQETQYF. The chain joins TRBV11-2 to TRBJ2-5, with unresolved D. The length of the CDR3 is 13 residues. CDR1 is SGHAT and CDR2 is FQNNGV in the germline V gene. Between the trimmed V and J ends, which lost 5 bases and 2 bases, there was a span of 9 bases.

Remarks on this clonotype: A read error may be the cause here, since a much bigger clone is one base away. CDR3: CASSRGSSFEQYF. The DNA of the CDR3 is TGCGCCAGCAGCCGCGGGAGCTCCTTCGAGCAGTACTTC. This rearrangement joins TRBV5-1 to TRBJ2-7; 7 nucleotides match TRBD2. The V gene's germline CDR1 is SGHRS and CDR2 YFSETQ. The CDR3 has 13 residues. The full variable domain, rest sourced from reference TRBV5-1 and TRBJ2-7, is KAGVTQTPRYLIKTRGQQVTLSCSPISGHRSVSWYQQTPGQGLQFLFEYFSETQRNKGNFPGRFSGRQFSNSRSEMNVSTLELGDSALYLCASSRGSSFEQYFGPGTRLTVT.

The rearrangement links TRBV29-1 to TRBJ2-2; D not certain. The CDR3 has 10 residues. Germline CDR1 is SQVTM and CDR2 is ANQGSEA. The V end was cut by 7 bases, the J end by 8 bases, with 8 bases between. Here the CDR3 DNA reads TGCAGCGGGAAGACAGGGGAGCTGTTTTTT. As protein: CSGKTGELFF.

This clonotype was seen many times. CDR3 sequence (DNA): TGTGCCACCAGCAGAGGGACAGGGGGCAATGAGCAGTTCTTC. The encoded protein is CATSRGTGGNEQFF. The chain links TRBV15 to TRBJ2-1; the match to TRBD1 covers 10 bases. Trimming at V came to 1 base and at J to 6 bases, leaving 0 bases not matched to a gene. CDR1 is LNHNV, CDR2 YYDKDF, per germline (reference sequence). This CDR3 region has 14 residues.

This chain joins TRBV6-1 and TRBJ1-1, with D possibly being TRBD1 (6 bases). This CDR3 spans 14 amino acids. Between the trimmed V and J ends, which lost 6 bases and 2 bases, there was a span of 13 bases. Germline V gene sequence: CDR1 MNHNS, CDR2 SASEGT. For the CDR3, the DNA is TGTGCCAGCAGCCTTATGGACAGAAACACTGAAGCTTTCTTT. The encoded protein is CASSLMDRNTEAFF.

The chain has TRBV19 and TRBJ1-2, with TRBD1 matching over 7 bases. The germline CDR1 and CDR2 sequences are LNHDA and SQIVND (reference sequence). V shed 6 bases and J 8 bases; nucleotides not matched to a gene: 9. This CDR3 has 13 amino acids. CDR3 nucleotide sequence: TGTGCCAGTAGCCCCACTACAGGGGACGGCTACACCTTC. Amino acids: CASSPTTGDGYTF.

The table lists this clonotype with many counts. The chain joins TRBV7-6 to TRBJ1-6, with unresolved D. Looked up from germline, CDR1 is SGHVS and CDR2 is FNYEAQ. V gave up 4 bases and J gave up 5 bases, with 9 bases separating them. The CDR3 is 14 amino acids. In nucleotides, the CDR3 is TGTGCCAGCAGCTCTCCGGGCGATAATTCACCCCTCCACTTT. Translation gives CASSSPGDNSPLHF.

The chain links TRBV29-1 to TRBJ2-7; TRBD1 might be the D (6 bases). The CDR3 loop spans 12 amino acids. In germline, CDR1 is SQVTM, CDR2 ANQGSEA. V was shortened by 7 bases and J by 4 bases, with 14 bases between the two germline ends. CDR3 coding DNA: TGCAGCGGGCGGACAGCAGAGTACGAGCAGTACTTC. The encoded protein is CSGRTAEYEQYF.

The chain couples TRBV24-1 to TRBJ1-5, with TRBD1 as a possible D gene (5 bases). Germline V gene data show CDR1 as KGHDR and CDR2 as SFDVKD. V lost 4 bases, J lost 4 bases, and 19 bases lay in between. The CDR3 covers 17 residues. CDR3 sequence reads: CATSEVDQGRANQPQHF. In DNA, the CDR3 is TGTGCCACCAGTGAGGTCGACCAGGGTAGGGCGAATCAGCCCCAGCATTTT.

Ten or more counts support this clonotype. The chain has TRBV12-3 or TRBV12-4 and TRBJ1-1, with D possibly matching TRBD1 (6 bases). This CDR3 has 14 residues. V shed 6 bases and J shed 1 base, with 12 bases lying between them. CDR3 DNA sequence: TGTGCCAGCAGGACACGGACAGAGAACACTGAAGCTTTCTTT. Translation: CASRTRTENTEAFF.

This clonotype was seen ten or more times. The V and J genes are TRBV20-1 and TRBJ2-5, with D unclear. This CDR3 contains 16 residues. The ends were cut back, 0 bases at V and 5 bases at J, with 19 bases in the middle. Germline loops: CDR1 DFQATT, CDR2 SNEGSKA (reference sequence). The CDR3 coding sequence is TGCAGTGCTAGAGATCTATCGGGCAGGCAAGGGGAGACCCAGTACTTC. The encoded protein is CSARDLSGRQGETQYF.

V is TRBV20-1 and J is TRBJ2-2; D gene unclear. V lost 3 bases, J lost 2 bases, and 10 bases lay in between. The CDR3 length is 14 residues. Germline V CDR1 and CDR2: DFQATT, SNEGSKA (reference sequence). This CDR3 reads CSASQDGNTGELFF. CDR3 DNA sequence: TGCAGTGCTAGCCAGGACGGTAACACCGGGGAGCTGTTTTTT.

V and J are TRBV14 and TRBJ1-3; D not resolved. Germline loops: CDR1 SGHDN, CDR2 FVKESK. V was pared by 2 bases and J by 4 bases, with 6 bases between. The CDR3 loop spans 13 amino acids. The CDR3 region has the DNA TGTGCCAGCAGCCAAAGTCCCGGAAACACCATATATTTT. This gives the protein CASSQSPGNTIYF.

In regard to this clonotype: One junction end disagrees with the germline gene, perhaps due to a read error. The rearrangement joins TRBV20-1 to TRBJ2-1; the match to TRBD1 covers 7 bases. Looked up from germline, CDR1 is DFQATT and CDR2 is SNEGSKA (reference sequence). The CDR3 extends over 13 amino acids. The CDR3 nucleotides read TGCGGTGCTCCGGGACAGACCTACAATGAGCAGTTCTTC. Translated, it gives CGAPGQTYNEQFF.

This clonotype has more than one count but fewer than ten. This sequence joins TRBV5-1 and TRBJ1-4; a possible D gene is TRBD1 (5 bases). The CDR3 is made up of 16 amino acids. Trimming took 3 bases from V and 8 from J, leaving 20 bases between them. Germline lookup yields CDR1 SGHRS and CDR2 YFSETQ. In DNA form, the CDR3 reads TGCGCCAGCAGCTCCCTCCGACAGAGGGAGGGCGAAAAACTGTTTTTT. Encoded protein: CASSSLRQREGEKLFF.

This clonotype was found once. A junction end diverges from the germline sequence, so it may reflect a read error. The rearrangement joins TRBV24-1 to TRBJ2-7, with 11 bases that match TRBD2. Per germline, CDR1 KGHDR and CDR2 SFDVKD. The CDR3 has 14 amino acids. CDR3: CSTSDGSGGDEQYF. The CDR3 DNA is TGTTCCACCAGTGATGGTAGCGGGGGGGATGAGCAGTACTTC.

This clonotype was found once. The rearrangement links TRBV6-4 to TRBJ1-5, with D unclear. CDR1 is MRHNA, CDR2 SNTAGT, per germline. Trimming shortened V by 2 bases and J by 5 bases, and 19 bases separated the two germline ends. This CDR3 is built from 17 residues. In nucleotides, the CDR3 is TGTGCCAGCAGTGACCCCAGCCGGACCGACGGAGATCAGCCCCAGCATTTT. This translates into CASSDPSRTDGDQPQHF.

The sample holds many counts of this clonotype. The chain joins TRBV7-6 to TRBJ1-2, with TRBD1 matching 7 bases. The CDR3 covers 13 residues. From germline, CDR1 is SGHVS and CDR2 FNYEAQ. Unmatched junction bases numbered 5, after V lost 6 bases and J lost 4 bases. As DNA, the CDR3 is TGTGCCAGCAGGATTTCAGGGGGCTATGGCTACACCTTC. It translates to CASRISGGYGYTF.